Listed here are 30 T cell receptor beta chains from one sample, sequenced in a study of Graves' ophthalmopathy and Graves' hyperthyroidism. The study amplified TCR beta CDR3 regions using RNA transcripts. First-round RT-PCR relied on HTBI primers, and a second-round multiplex PCR came next. TCRdb reprocessed the multiplex PCR reads with MiXCR, giving one entry per CDR3 protein. The table records roughly 700,000 distinct CDR3 sequences, approximately 40% of them present only once. The material sequenced was peripheral blood. These receptors came from an adult man with Graves' ophthalmopathy.

The chain joins TRBV29-1 to TRBJ1-2, with D possibly being TRBD1 (6 bases). The CDR3 is made up of 13 amino acids. V lost 8 bases to trimming and J lost 4 bases, with 17 bases between them. The germline CDR1 and CDR2 sequences are SQVTM and ANQGSEA. CDR3 coding DNA: TGCAGCAGTGTGGGGGCAGGAGGCTATGGCTACACCTTC. Its translation is CSSVGAGGYGYTF.

The chain uses TRBV25-1 and TRBJ1-4; D may be TRBD1 (6 bases). CDR1 is MGHDK, CDR2 SYGVNS, per germline. Deletions cut 6 bases from V and 8 bases from J, with 16 bases between. This CDR3 contains 14 residues. The CDR3 loop reads CASSRTDRPEKLFF. The DNA for the CDR3 is TGTGCCAGCAGCAGGACAGATCGTCCCGAAAAACTGTTTTTT.

This clonotype was seen a handful of times. V gene TRBV20-1 combines with J gene TRBJ2-7, with 7 positions matching TRBD2. Unmatched junction bases numbered 9, after V lost 4 bases and J lost 0 bases. This CDR3 is built from 15 residues. The V gene's germline CDR1 is DFQATT and CDR2 SNEGSKA (reference sequence). For the CDR3, the DNA is TGCAGTGCTACCCTCCTAGCGGCTAGCTCCTACGAGCAGTACTTC. This translates into CSATLLAASSYEQYF.

The V call is TRBV7-2, the J call TRBJ2-7, with D possibly matching TRBD1 (5 bases). CDR1 and CDR2 (germline): SGHTA, FQGNSA. CDR3 size: 13 residues. V lost 7 bases, J lost 1 base, and 11 bases lay in between. The DNA for the CDR3 is TGTGCCAGCACGGTTCCAGGGTCCTACGAGCAGTACTTC. It is translated as CASTVPGSYEQYF. Together with reference TRBV7-2 and TRBJ2-7, the CDR3 gives the full variable domain: GAGVSQSPSNKVTEKGKDVELRCDPISGHTALYWYRQSLGQGLEFLIYFQGNSAPDKSGLPSDRFSAERTGGSVSTLTIQRTQQEDSAVYLCASTVPGSYEQYFGPGTRLTVT.

The J gene is TRBJ2-5, the V gene TRBV25-1; D gene ambiguous. V was clipped by 4 bases and J by 3 bases, with 6 bases between them. The germline CDR1 and CDR2 sequences are MGHDK and SYGVNS. The CDR3 spans 12 residues. This CDR3 reads CASSAEKETQYF. DNA of the CDR3: TGTGCCAGCAGTGCAGAGAAAGAGACCCAGTACTTC. Full variable domain (rest looked up from reference TRBV25-1 and TRBJ2-5): EADIYQTPRYLVIGTGKKITLECSQTMGHDKMYWYQQDPGMELHLIHYSYGVNSTEKGDLSSESTVSRIRTEHFPLTLESARPSHTSQYLCASSAEKETQYFGPGTRLLVL.

This clonotype was found a few times. This chain links TRBV20-1 with TRBJ2-7, with TRBD1 matching 7 bases. Trimming took 5 bases from V and 7 from J; bases not matched to a gene: 14. The V gene's germline CDR1 is DFQATT and CDR2 SNEGSKA (reference sequence). There are 14 residues in the CDR3. The CDR3 bases are TGCAGTGCTTCAACAGGGGCGGCTGTTCGGGAGCAGTACTTC. This gives the protein CSASTGAAVREQYF.

The table lists this clonotype with a few counts. The chain links TRBV6-5 to TRBJ1-3, with TRBD1 identical over 7 bases. Germline V gene data show CDR1 as MNHEY and CDR2 as SVGAGI. Unmatched junction bases numbered 9, after V lost 6 bases and J lost 4 bases. The CDR3 has 15 residues. The CDR3 region is CASSRDRVYGNTIYF. In DNA form, the CDR3 reads TGTGCCAGCAGCCGCGACAGGGTGTACGGAAACACCATATATTTT.

The CDR3 coding sequence is TGTGCCAGCAGCTTAACGTCGGGGACGGCGACGAACACCGGGGAGCTGTTTTTT. As protein: CASSLTSGTATNTGELFF. The rearrangement joins TRBV7-3 to TRBJ2-2; D may correspond to TRBD1 or TRBD2 (5 bases each). The CDR3 length is 18 residues. CDR1 and CDR2 from the germline V gene are SGHTA and FQGTGA. The V end lost 0 bases, the J end lost 0 bases, and 14 bases lay between the germline ends. The variable domain in full, with the rest retrieved from reference TRBV7-3 and TRBJ2-2, is GAGVSQTPSNKVTEKGKYVELRCDPISGHTALYWYRQSLGQGPEFLIYFQGTGAADDSGLPNDRFFAVRPEGSVSTLKIQRTERGDSAVYLCASSLTSGTATNTGELFFGEGSRLTVL.

CDR3 protein: CASSLRLAGANEQYF. In DNA form, the CDR3 reads TGTGCCAGCAGCTTAAGACTAGCGGGAGCTAACGAGCAGTACTTC. The V call is TRBV4-2, the J call TRBJ2-7; 12 bases align to TRBD2. V lost 5 bases, J lost 5 bases, and 7 bases stayed unmatched. CDR3 size: 15 residues. Germline-derived CDR1 and CDR2 are LGHNA and YNFKEQ.

About this clonotype itself: This sequence may be a read error, since a much larger clone differs from it by one base. J is TRBJ1-2 and V is TRBV25-1; D not resolved. The CDR3 is made up of 14 amino acids. Germline V gene lookup returns CDR1 MGHDK and CDR2 SYGVNS. The CDR3 nucleotides read TGTGCCACCAGTAATTTGGGAGTTAACTATGGCTACACCTTC. This gives the protein CATSNLGVNYGYTF.

The chain uses TRBV24-1 and TRBJ1-2; possibly TRBD1 for D (6 bases). Germline CDR1 is KGHDR and CDR2 is SFDVKD. Trimming took 3 bases from V and 5 from J, leaving 12 bases between them. The CDR3 sequence is 14 residues long. The CDR3 region has the DNA TGTGCCACCAGTGATACAGGGCTGGAGTATGGCTACACCTTC. Translation gives CATSDTGLEYGYTF.

This clonotype was seen a single time. The chain employs TRBV9 and TRBJ1-1, with D possibly being TRBD1 (6 bases). V was clipped by 1 base and J by 5 bases, with 15 bases between them. The CDR3 has 15 amino acids. From germline, CDR1 is SGDLS and CDR2 YYNGEE. The chain's CDR3 is CASSVQGQPLTEAFF. In DNA form, the CDR3 reads TGTGCCAGCAGCGTACAGGGGCAGCCTTTAACTGAAGCTTTCTTT. Supplemented by reference TRBV9 and TRBJ1-1, the full variable domain reads DSGVTQTPKHLITATGQRVTLRCSPRSGDLSVYWYQQSLDQGLQFLIQYYNGEERAKGNILERFSAQQFPDLHSELNLSSLELGDSALYFCASSVQGQPLTEAFFGQGTRLTVV.

Notes on this clonotype: A single base separates this from a much larger clone, so it may be a read error. The chain recombines TRBV20-1 with TRBJ1-1, with D uncertain. The CDR3 is made up of 12 amino acids. V was cut by 5 bases and J by 2 bases, with 9 bases left in between. CDR1 is DFQATT and CDR2 is SNEGSKA in the germline V gene (reference sequence). CDR3 amino acids: CSAGPGNTEAFF. CDR3 coding DNA: TGCAGTGCTGGTCCCGGCAACACTGAAGCTTTCTTT.

This clonotype was seen a handful of times. The chain uses TRBV11-2 and TRBJ1-2; tentatively, D is TRBD1 (6 bases). Per the germline V gene, CDR1 is SGHAT and CDR2 is FQNNGV. Trimming took 3 bases from V and 0 from J, leaving 17 bases between them. The CDR3 totals 17 residues. CDR3: CASSLGTRVGANYGYTF. In nucleotides, the CDR3 is TGTGCCAGCAGCTTGGGGACAAGAGTCGGGGCTAACTATGGCTACACCTTC.

The genes are TRBV15 and TRBJ2-7, with 7 bases that match TRBD2. Losses at the gene ends were 10 bases for V and 3 bases for J; bases not matched to a gene: 12. Germline V gene sequence: CDR1 LNHNV, CDR2 YYDKDF (reference sequence). The CDR3 runs to 14 residues. The CDR3 spells CASQRGVPNYEQYF. As DNA, the CDR3 is TGTGCCAGCCAACGGGGGGTACCCAACTACGAGCAGTACTTC.

The chain carries TRBV6-5 and TRBJ2-7; D is uncertain. CDR3 length equals 11 residues. CDR1 MNHEY and CDR2 SVGAGI come from the germline V gene. V was clipped by 4 bases and J by 7 bases, with 8 bases between them. CDR3 residues: CASSWLEEQYF. Here the CDR3 DNA reads TGTGCCAGCAGTTGGCTAGAAGAGCAGTACTTC.

In its sample, this clonotype was seen many times. The chain is built from TRBV7-9 and TRBJ1-2; D is uncertain. V was shortened by 5 bases and J by 4 bases, with 8 bases between the two germline ends. The germline V gene encodes CDR1 SEHNR and CDR2 FQNEAQ (reference sequence). This CDR3 comprises 12 residues. CDR3 sequence reads: CASSIDTYGYTF. CDR3 nucleotides: TGTGCCAGCAGCATCGACACCTATGGCTACACCTTC.

Note on this clonotype: The junction differs from germline at one of its ends, possibly a read error. In nucleotides, the CDR3 is TGTGCCAGCAGTTCTGCAGCCTCTGGGGCCAACGTCCTGACTTTC. It encodes CASSSAASGANVLTF. The chain links TRBV10-2 to TRBJ2-6; D is uncertain. Germline lookup yields CDR1 WSHSY and CDR2 SAAADI. The CDR3 runs to 15 residues.

In regard to this clonotype: The junction shows a germline mismatch at one end, possibly a read error. The chain carries TRBV15 and TRBJ2-2, with D possibly TRBD1 on 5 matching bases. CDR3 length equals 15 residues. Germline assignment: CDR1 LNHNV and CDR2 YYDKDF (reference sequence). The CDR3 reads CATSPRRANTEELFF. CDR3 DNA sequence: TGTGCCACCAGCCCCCGCAGGGCGAACACCGAGGAGCTGTTTTTT.

This clonotype has just a few counts. One end of the junction fails to match germline, which may point to a read error. The V and J genes are TRBV13 and TRBJ1-2; a possible D gene is TRBD1 (6 bases). Germline CDR1 is PRHDT and CDR2 is FYEKMQ (reference sequence). The CDR3 is 14 residues long. CDR3 amino acids: CASSQDTGSYGYTF. CDR3 in DNA: TGCGCCAGCAGCCAAGATACAGGGAGCTATGGCTACACCTTC.

Details on this clonotype: The junction departs from the called germline gene at one end, perhaps through a read error. The V call is TRBV10-3, the J call TRBJ2-7, with D maybe TRBD2 (5 bases). Germline assignment: CDR1 ENHRY and CDR2 SYGVKD. The CDR3 is 15 residues long. CDR3: CASSDGGILTYEQYF. CDR3 in DNA: TGTGCCAGCAGTGACGGAGGAATATTAACCTACGAGCAGTACTTC.

This clonotype turned up a few times. The DNA for the CDR3 is TGCAGTGCAGCACCGAGACAGTTGAACACTGAAGCTTTCTTT. This gives the protein CSAAPRQLNTEAFF. The chain employs TRBV20-1 and TRBJ1-1; D might be TRBD1 (5 bases). V was pared by 6 bases and J by 0 bases, with 14 bases between. The germline gives CDR1 DFQATT, CDR2 SNEGSKA (reference sequence). CDR3 size: 14 residues.

The chain employs TRBV2 and TRBJ1-1; D ambiguous. In germline, CDR1 is SNHLY, CDR2 FYNNEI. The length of the CDR3 is 15 residues. Trimming took off 4 bases at V and 7 bases at J, with 19 bases between the two ends. CDR3 region: CASSAFPQRVLEAFF. The DNA for the CDR3 is TGTGCCAGCAGTGCTTTCCCGCAGCGAGTTCTTGAAGCTTTCTTT.

This clonotype was detected ten times or more. The chain carries TRBV7-9 and TRBJ1-6, with 9 bases matching TRBD1. The V segment lost 8 bases and the J segment 5 bases; nucleotides outside the gene matches: 4. Germline-derived CDR1 and CDR2 are SEHNR and FQNEAQ (reference sequence). The CDR3 is 14 residues long. The CDR3 bases are TGTGCCAGCGGGACAGGGACCCATAATTCACCCCTCCACTTT. As protein: CASGTGTHNSPLHF.

Many counts were recorded for this clonotype. The chain uses TRBV20-1 and TRBJ1-1; tentative D call: TRBD1 (5 bases). From germline, CDR1 is DFQATT and CDR2 SNEGSKA (reference sequence). The CDR3 is made up of 12 amino acids. The V and J ends lost 0 bases and 11 bases respectively, with 13 bases between them. CDR3 bases: TGCAGTGCTAGAGATGAGCTAGGGGTGGCTTTCTTT. It yields the protein CSARDELGVAFF.

This clonotype was counted between two and nine times. The J gene is TRBJ1-5, the V gene TRBV19, with a weak D call TRBD1 (5 bases). Trimming shortened V by 8 bases and J by 3 bases, and 17 bases separated the two germline ends. The CDR3 extends over 15 amino acids. Per germline, CDR1 LNHDA and CDR2 SQIVND (reference sequence). The CDR3 region is CASLPRQGANQPQHF. The DNA of the CDR3 is TGTGCCAGTCTCCCCCGGCAGGGTGCCAATCAGCCCCAGCATTTT.

In its sample, this clonotype was seen many times. This rearrangement joins TRBV24-1 to TRBJ1-1; D possibly corresponds to TRBD1 (5 bases). Germline V gives CDR1 KGHDR, CDR2 SFDVKD. V lost 3 bases, J lost 1 base, and 17 bases lay in between. The CDR3 length is 17 residues. The DNA for the CDR3 is TGTGCCACCAGTGATCCTCCCGAGCAGGGTAGGAACACTGAAGCTTTCTTT. This encodes CATSDPPEQGRNTEAFF.

This clonotype is a singleton in its sample. The conserved final phenylalanine or tryptophan is absent from the CDR3, which likely points to a read error. The chain recombines TRBV5-1 with TRBJ2-5; D remains unclear. This CDR3 has 16 amino acids. Germline V gene data show CDR1 as SGHRS and CDR2 as YFSETQ. As DNA, the CDR3 is TGTGCCAGCAGCGTAGCCTTTGGGCAGGACCAAGAGACCCAGTACTGC. This codes for CASSVAFGQDQETQYC.

As regards this clonotype: Without the conserved terminal phenylalanine or tryptophan, this CDR3 likely stems from a read error. J is TRBJ2-5 and V is TRBV20-1; 10 bases match TRBD2. With 6 bases clipped from V and 1 base from J, the junction kept 5 bases outside the gene matches. The CDR3 has 14 amino acids. From germline, CDR1 is DFQATT and CDR2 SNEGSKA (reference sequence). In nucleotides, the CDR3 is TGCAGTGCCCATAGCGGGAGGATCCAAGAGACCCAGTACGTC. Translation: CSAHSGRIQETQYV.

The chain uses TRBV7-3 and TRBJ2-3; 9 positions match TRBD2. Per the germline V gene, CDR1 is SGHTA and CDR2 is FQGTGA. V lost 3 bases and J lost 5; bases outside the gene matches: 3. The CDR3 has 14 amino acids. The CDR3 DNA reads as TGTGCCAGCAGCTTCGCGGGAGGGAGAGATACGCAGTATTTT. It specifies CASSFAGGRDTQYF. Based on the CDR3 plus reference TRBV7-3 and TRBJ2-3, the full variable domain is GAGVSQTPSNKVTEKGKYVELRCDPISGHTALYWYRQSLGQGPEFLIYFQGTGAADDSGLPNDRFFAVRPEGSVSTLKIQRTERGDSAVYLCASSFAGGRDTQYFGPGTRLTVL.